This TCR beta chain was captured in a study of vaccination and CD4 T cells after COVID-19. As concerns this clonotype: Its antigen is undetermined.

Cultured CD4+ T cell DNA was sequenced using the Oncomine TCR Beta short-read assay. Genomic DNA was isolated from CD4+ T cells that had been cultured. TCRdb reanalysed the PCR reads using MiXCR and keeps one entry per CDR3 protein. The data show over 14,000 distinct CDR3 sequences, 50% to 55% seen once. The CDR3 totals 14 residues. Between the trimmed V and J ends, which lost 0 bases and 0 bases, there was a span of 9 bases. Germline V gene data show CDR1 as GTSNPN and CDR2 as SVGIG (reference sequence). Treatment indicated: approximately nine-day PBMC culture with coronavirus spike peptide pools or control peptides (ViraFEST assay). For ViraFEST, peptide pools expanded antigen-specific T cells, after which the TCRs were sequenced.

The sample was CD4+ T cells from blood, cultured in vitro. V is TRBV30 and J is TRBJ2-7; no clear D. The receptor was isolated from a human donor who had recovered from COVID-19. The CDR3 nucleotides are TGTGCCTGGAGTGTACGGAAGAGCTCCTACGAGCAGTACTTC. Protein sequence: CAWSVRKSSYEQYF. Supplemented by reference TRBV30 and TRBJ2-7, the full variable domain reads SQTIHQWPATLVQPVGSPLSLECTVEGTSNPNLYWYRQAAGRGLQLLFYSVGIGQISSEVPQNLSASRPQDRQFILSSKKLLLSDSGFYLCAWSVRKSSYEQYFGPGTRLTVT.